This T cell receptor beta chain is from a study of control samples from healthy donors and cancer patients. The V end lost 4 bases, the J end lost 7 bases, and 20 bases lay between the germline ends. The CDR3 extends over 16 amino acids. Looked up from germline, CDR1 is SGDLS and CDR2 is YYNGEE. Only in-frame clones appear in the TCRdb table, and some are missing; sequencing was by immunoSEQ multiplex PCR. The data show approximately 120,000 clones, 90% seen once. The sequenced sample consisted of blood. The clonotype originates from a human donor in good health. The donor label of this sample is uncertain. The chain is built from TRBV9 and TRBJ1-4; a weak D match, TRBD1 (5 bases). CDR3 amino acids: CASSPLRGLGVEKLFF. The DNA of the CDR3 is TGTGCCAGCAGCCCCCTCCGGGGGTTGGGTGTTGAAAAACTGTTTTTT.